This T cell receptor (beta chain) emerged from a study of beta chain features in type 1 diabetes. Sequencing targeted expressed TCRB transcripts, as all isolated RNA had been reverse transcribed. TCRdb's table, derived via immunoSEQ multiplex PCR, lists solely in-frame clones and lacks some. This sample yields 120,000 to 150,000 clones, of which more than 9% are seen a single time; under 1.5% belongs to the top ten. This CDR3 has 14 residues. Trimming pared 6 bases from V and 3 bases from J, leaving 14 bases between. CDR1 SNHLY and CDR2 FYNNEI come from the germline V gene. Study outcomes and limitations: Sampled from patients, naive, central memory and Treg TCRB repertoires appeared more similar than those sampled from healthy donors.

This clone was seen a few times. What it binds is unknown. V is TRBV2 and J is TRBJ1-1; possible D gene TRBD1, 6 bases. This receptor was obtained from a man between 18 and 35 years old in good health. Sequenced sample: naive CD4+ T cells from blood. The CDR3 protein is CASRVPRGDTEAFF. In nucleotides, the CDR3 is TGTGCCAGCAGGGTCCCCAGGGGCGACACTGAAGCTTTCTTT.